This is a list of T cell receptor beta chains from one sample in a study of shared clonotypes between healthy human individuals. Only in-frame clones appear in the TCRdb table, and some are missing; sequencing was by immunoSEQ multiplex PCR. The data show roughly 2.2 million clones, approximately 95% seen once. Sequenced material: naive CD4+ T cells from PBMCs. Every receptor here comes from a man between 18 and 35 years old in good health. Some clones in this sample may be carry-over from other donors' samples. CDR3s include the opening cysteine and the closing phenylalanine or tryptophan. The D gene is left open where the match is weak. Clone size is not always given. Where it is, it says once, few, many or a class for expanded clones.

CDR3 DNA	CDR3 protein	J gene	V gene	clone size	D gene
TGTGCCAGCAGTGAAGAGGTGACAAGGGAGGAAAAACTGTTTTTT	CASSEEVTREEKLFF	TRBJ1-4	TRBV6-1	NA	NA
TGCGCCAGCAGCGCACTAGCGGGGAACACCGGGGAGCTGTTTTTT	CASSALAGNTGELFF	TRBJ2-2	TRBV10-1	NA	TRBD2
TGTGCCAGCAGCTCCTTCGGAGGCTCCTACAATGAGCAGTTCTTC	CASSSFGGSYNEQFF	TRBJ2-1	TRBV7-6	NA	NA
TGTGCCAGCAGATCAGTCGACACCCGACCGTGGTCTGGAAACACCATATATTTT	CASRSVDTRPWSGNTIYF	TRBJ1-3	TRBV28	NA	NA
TGTGCCAGCAGCAAAGGGTCTAGCGGGGCAGATACGCAGTATTTT	CASSKGSSGADTQYF	TRBJ2-3	TRBV21-1	NA	NA
TGTGCCAGCAGCTTAGGTCGCCACAATGAGCAGTTCTTC	CASSLGRHNEQFF	TRBJ2-1	TRBV7-8	once	NA
TGTGCCAGCAGCCAAGTTCGCCAAGCCCAAGAGACCCAGTACTTC	CASSQVRQAQETQYF	TRBJ2-5	TRBV4-2	once	NA
TGTGCCAGCAGCTTTGGACCCCAAGAGACCCAGTACTTC	CASSFGPQETQYF	TRBJ2-5	TRBV11-1	NA	NA
TGTGCCAGCTCACCCGGCGGGGCAGGCACATTGGGGACTGAAGCTTTCTTT	CASSPGGAGTLGTEAFF	TRBJ1-1	TRBV18	NA	NA
TGTGCCAGCAGGGCGGTCGGTGGCAAAAACATTCAGTACTTC	CASRAVGGKNIQYF	TRBJ2-4	TRBV28	NA	NA
TGTGCCAGCTCAGGGACAGGGCCTGAAAAACTGTTTTTT	CASSGTGPEKLFF	TRBJ1-4	TRBV18	NA	TRBD1
TGTGCCAGCAGCTTAGTCCCAGGAGAAGAGACCCAGTACTTC	CASSLVPGEETQYF	TRBJ2-5	TRBV7-8	NA	NA
TGTGCCAGCAGCTCTTCCGCGGGAGGTCCGGATGAGCAGTTCTTC	CASSSSAGGPDEQFF	TRBJ2-1	TRBV11-3	NA	TRBD2
TGTGCCAGCAGCTCACGGGCAACTAATGAAAAACTGTTTTTT	CASSSRATNEKLFF	TRBJ1-4	TRBV7-9	few	NA
TGTGCCAGCTCACCATCACAGTTGACGACTCAGCCCCAGCATTTT	CASSPSQLTTQPQHF	TRBJ1-5	TRBV18	NA	NA
TGTGCCAGCAGCTCGGGGCCGAGCTCCTACGAGCAGTACTTC	CASSSGPSSYEQYF	TRBJ2-7	TRBV5-4	NA	NA
TGTGCCAGCAGCGCTTCATCTAGGACAGATACGCAGTATTTT	CASSASSRTDTQYF	TRBJ2-3	TRBV9	NA	NA